The 25 T cell receptor beta chains below were found in one sample sequenced in a study of blood T cells in healthy people across ages. A second PCR of 7 to 11 cycles used a sample-barcoded 5' primer and a J-beta primer mix. TCRdb redid the calling of the 5' RACE reads with MiXCR, one entry per CDR3 protein. The sample records roughly 2 million distinct CDR3 sequences, about 49% being singletons. Sequencing was carried out using blood. The receptors come from a woman aged 40 to 55 in good health.

V gene TRBV10-3 combines with J gene TRBJ1-1; 10 nucleotides agree with TRBD1. Unmatched junction bases numbered 7, after V lost 6 bases and J lost 3 bases. The germline gives CDR1 ENHRY, CDR2 SYGVKD. The length of the CDR3 is 15 residues. This chain's CDR3 is CAIRGDRGRDTEAFF. The CDR3 DNA reads as TGTGCCATCAGGGGAGACAGGGGGCGGGACACTGAAGCTTTCTTT.

The chain recombines TRBV6-6 with TRBJ1-6, with 9 bases aligning to TRBD1. Germline assignment: CDR1 MNHNY and CDR2 SVGAGI (reference sequence). The CDR3 totals 15 residues. J gave up 10 bases and V 6 bases, and 10 bases lay outside the gene matches. CDR3 protein: CASSPPGQGPSPLHF. The CDR3 DNA reads as TGTGCCAGCAGCCCACCGGGACAGGGACCCTCACCCCTCCACTTT.

Only a few counts were recorded for this clonotype. Here the CDR3 DNA reads TGTGCCACCAACTCAGGGGTTCCAGATACGCAGTATTTT. It yields the protein CATNSGVPDTQYF. The chain joins TRBV24-1 to TRBJ2-3; a possible D gene is TRBD1 (6 bases). The CDR3 spans 13 residues. Germline V gene data show CDR1 as KGHDR and CDR2 as SFDVKD. The V and J ends lost 8 bases and 4 bases respectively, with 12 bases between them.

CDR3 residues: CASSNGQGDSEQYF. As DNA, the CDR3 is TGTGCCAGCAGTAACGGACAGGGGGATAGTGAGCAGTACTTC. V usage is TRBV6-2 or TRBV6-3 and J usage is TRBJ2-7; 10 nucleotides align to TRBD1. The CDR3 runs 14 residues. Germline V CDR1 and CDR2: MNHEY, SVGEGT. V gave up 5 bases and J gave up 7 bases; unmatched junction bases: 8.

Notes on this clonotype: A much larger clone differs from this one at a single base, so this may be a read error. The gene calls are TRBV7-2 and TRBJ2-1, with a tentative D call TRBD1 (5 bases). The DNA end is more similar to TRBJ2-7, so the J call may be wrong. Looked up from germline, CDR1 is SGHTA and CDR2 is FQGNSA. This CDR3 has 13 residues. CDR3 loop: CASSRTSYNEQYF. CDR3 DNA: TGTGCCAGCAGTAGGACATCTTACAATGAGCAGTACTTC.

This clonotype was seen a handful of times. This chain connects TRBV5-1 to TRBJ1-5, with D unresolved. The germline CDR1 and CDR2 sequences are SGHRS and YFSETQ. Trimming cost V 4 bases and J 4 bases, with 15 bases left between them. This CDR3 is 15 amino acids long. CDR3 bases: TGCGCCAGCAGCCTCTCGTTTGGGTCGAATCAGCCCCAGCATTTT. Amino acid sequence: CASSLSFGSNQPQHF. The variable domain in full, completed from reference TRBV5-1 and TRBJ1-5, reads KAGVTQTPRYLIKTRGQQVTLSCSPISGHRSVSWYQQTPGQGLQFLFEYFSETQRNKGNFPGRFSGRQFSNSRSEMNVSTLELGDSALYLCASSLSFGSNQPQHFGDGTRLSIL.

This clonotype has only a few counts. The chain employs TRBV10-3 and TRBJ2-1; D tentatively fits TRBD1 or TRBD2 (5 bases each). Germline V CDR1 and CDR2: ENHRY, SYGVKD. The germline V and J ends were trimmed by 3 bases and 2 bases, with 8 bases remaining between them. This CDR3 contains 14 residues. CDR3 sequence: CAISDEGTYNEQFF. In nucleotides, the CDR3 is TGTGCCATCAGTGATGAGGGGACCTACAATGAGCAGTTCTTC.

In regard to this clonotype: A read error may account for a junction end that differs from germline. V is TRBV12-3 or TRBV12-4 and J is TRBJ2-1; D is undetermined. The CDR3 length is 14 residues. CDR3 region: CASSLLSRDNKQFF. The DNA of the CDR3 is TGTGCCAGCAGTTTATTATCCAGAGACAATAAGCAGTTCTTC.

J is TRBJ2-1 and V is TRBV5-1, with D tentatively TRBD2 (6 bases). The CDR3 is made up of 15 amino acids. V was shortened by 3 bases and J by 4 bases, with 14 bases between the two germline ends. Per germline, CDR1 SGHRS and CDR2 YFSETQ. For the CDR3, the DNA is TGCGCCAGCAGCTCTGCGGGACTCCTATACAATGAGCAGTTCTTC. Amino acid sequence: CASSSAGLLYNEQFF.

Only a few counts were recorded for this clonotype. The chain recombines TRBV7-9 with TRBJ2-1; the D is unclear. There are 14 residues in the CDR3. Germline V gives CDR1 SEHNR, CDR2 FQNEAQ (reference sequence). V gave up 1 base and J gave up 6 bases, with 10 bases separating them. CDR3 nucleotide sequence: TGTGCCAGCAGCTTAGGGGTATACGGCAATGAGCAGTTCTTC. As protein: CASSLGVYGNEQFF. The complete variable domain, with remaining parts taken from reference TRBV7-9 and TRBJ2-1, reads DTGVSQNPRHKITKRGQNVTFRCDPISEHNRLYWYRQTLGQGPEFLTYFQNEAQLEKSRLLSDRFSAERPKGSFSTLEIQRTEQGDSAMYLCASSLGVYGNEQFFGPGTRLTVL.

The genes are TRBV11-2 and TRBJ2-1, with 7 bases identical to TRBD2. The tail of the sequence fits TRBJ2-7 better, so the J call may be wrong. From germline, CDR1 is SGHAT and CDR2 FQNNGV. The CDR3 is 15 amino acids. Here the CDR3 reads CASSLLAVYSYEQYF. The CDR3 DNA follows: TGTGCCAGCAGCTTACTAGCGGTTTACTCCTACGAGCAGTACTTC.

This clonotype was recorded a few times. The chain is built from TRBV29-1 and TRBJ2-7; 12 bases align to TRBD2. J lost 7 bases, V lost 4 bases, and 8 bases had no gene match. CDR1 SQVTM and CDR2 ANQGSEA come from the germline V gene. The CDR3 totals 14 residues. CDR3: CSVGGGLAGREQYF. The CDR3 DNA reads TGCAGCGTTGGTGGTGGACTAGCGGGGCGGGAGCAGTACTTC.

A few counts support this clonotype. V gene TRBV5-6 combines with J gene TRBJ2-7; the match to TRBD1 covers 8 bases. Germline V lookup: CDR1 SGHDT, CDR2 YYEEEE. V trimming: 4 bases; J trimming: 2 bases; junction bases outside the gene matches: 5. The CDR3 has 14 residues. In DNA form, the CDR3 reads TGTGCCAGCAGCGACGGACAGGGAACCTACGAGCAGTACTTC. Amino acid sequence: CASSDGQGTYEQYF.

J is TRBJ2-4 and V is TRBV7-2, with no clear D. From germline, CDR1 is SGHTA and CDR2 FQGNSA. The V end was cut by 4 bases, the J end by 1 base, with 5 bases between. The CDR3 sequence is 13 residues long. The chain's CDR3 is CASSSAAKNIQYF. For the CDR3, the DNA is TGTGCCAGCAGCTCGGCGGCCAAAAACATTCAGTACTTC.

This chain uses TRBV6-2 or TRBV6-3 with TRBJ2-5; D remains unclear. CDR3 length: 12 amino acids. Germline-derived CDR1 and CDR2 are MNHEY and SVGEGT. Trimming stripped 8 bases from V and 0 bases from J, with 7 bases between. CDR3 region: CASVQDQETQYF. For the CDR3, the DNA is TGTGCCAGCGTGCAAGACCAAGAGACCCAGTACTTC.

The chain is built from TRBV4-2 and TRBJ2-7; maybe TRBD1 (6 bases). The CDR3 sequence is 14 residues long. V shed 1 base and J shed 2 bases, with 9 bases lying between them. CDR1 LGHNA and CDR2 YNFKEQ come from the germline V gene. The CDR3 sequence is CASSQVGATYEQYF. As DNA, the CDR3 is TGTGCCAGCAGCCAAGTGGGGGCCACCTACGAGCAGTACTTC.

Concerning this clonotype: The junction departs from the called germline gene at one end, perhaps through a read error. The V gene is TRBV7-9, the J gene TRBJ2-1; perhaps TRBD2 as D (6 bases). This CDR3 region has 16 residues. The germline V gene encodes CDR1 SEHNR and CDR2 FQNEAQ (reference sequence). This chain's CDR3 is CASSLLAGQGGNVQFF. CDR3 sequence (DNA): TGTGCCAGCAGCTTACTTGCGGGCCAGGGAGGCAATGTGCAGTTCTTC. Combining the CDR3 with reference TRBV7-9 and TRBJ2-1 gives the whole variable domain DTGVSQNPRHKITKRGQNVTFRCDPISEHNRLYWYRQTLGQGPEFLTYFQNEAQLEKSRLLSDRFSAERPKGSFSTLEIQRTEQGDSAMYLCASSLLAGQGGNVQFFGPGTRLTVL.

This chain connects TRBV7-2 to TRBJ2-5; no definite D call. Germline CDR1 SGHTA, CDR2 FQGNSA. The CDR3 has 12 amino acids. V was shortened by 3 bases and J by 7 bases, with 9 bases between the two germline ends. Here the CDR3 reads CASSLILGTQYF. CDR3 sequence (DNA): TGTGCCAGCAGCTTGATTTTAGGGACCCAGTACTTC.

This chain uses TRBV7-9 with TRBJ1-4, with D uncertain. V was cut by 1 base and J by 11 bases, with 11 bases left in between. Germline loops: CDR1 SEHNR, CDR2 FQNEAQ (reference sequence). The CDR3 totals 13 residues. The CDR3 region is CASSLVGNVKLFF. The CDR3 nucleotides read TGTGCCAGCAGCTTAGTCGGGAATGTCAAACTGTTTTTT.

The chain links TRBV28 to TRBJ2-5, with no clear D. The CDR3 extends over 15 amino acids. The germline V gene encodes CDR1 MDHEN and CDR2 SYDVKM. The V and J ends lost 2 bases and 4 bases respectively, with 14 bases between them. This CDR3 reads CASSLIQELGETQYF. DNA for the CDR3: TGTGCCAGCAGTTTAATCCAGGAACTTGGAGAGACCCAGTACTTC.

The rearrangement uses TRBV2 and TRBJ2-3, with D unclear. The CDR3 sequence is 13 residues long. The germline V gene encodes CDR1 SNHLY and CDR2 FYNNEI. Trimming removed 4 bases at V and 4 bases at J, with 9 bases between. In DNA form, the CDR3 reads TGTGCCAGCAGTGCGAGACTCTCAGATACGCAGTATTTT. This sequence encodes CASSARLSDTQYF.

The table lists this clonotype with a count of one. The CDR3 loop reads CASSVRSELSYEQYF. The CDR3 DNA reads as TGTGCCAGCAGTGTTCGTTCCGAACTATCCTACGAGCAGTACTTC. V is TRBV28 and J is TRBJ2-7, with D hard to call. The ends were cut back, 5 bases at V and 1 base at J, with 15 bases in the middle. The germline gives CDR1 MDHEN, CDR2 SYDVKM. The CDR3 consists of 15 residues.

This clonotype has more than one count but fewer than ten. The V gene is TRBV6-6, the J gene TRBJ2-7, with TRBD1 as a possible D gene (6 bases). V shed 6 bases and J shed 3 bases, with 18 bases lying between them. Germline CDR1 MNHNY, CDR2 SVGAGI (reference sequence). The CDR3 spans 15 residues. The CDR3 DNA reads TGTGCCAGCAGCCTCGGACAGTTTGGGAGCTACGAGCAGTACTTC. Amino acids: CASSLGQFGSYEQYF.

In its sample, this clonotype was seen once. The chain uses TRBV4-1 and TRBJ2-7; no definite D call. Deletions cut 1 base from V and 5 bases from J, with 9 bases between. The CDR3 consists of 13 residues. Per the germline V gene, CDR1 is MGHRA and CDR2 is YSYEKL. The CDR3 is CASSQVGVHEQYF. CDR3 bases: TGCGCCAGCAGCCAAGTTGGTGTCCACGAGCAGTACTTC.

In its sample, this clonotype was seen a few times. This chain uses TRBV20-1 with TRBJ2-5, with TRBD1 matching over 10 bases. Germline trimming cut 2 bases from V and 4 bases from J; bases unmatched to any gene: 10. Germline V CDR1 and CDR2: DFQATT, SNEGSKA (reference sequence). This CDR3 spans 16 amino acids. The CDR3 coding sequence is TGCAGTGCTAGACTCGAAGGGACAGGGGTTATAGAGACCCAGTACTTC. This translates into CSARLEGTGVIETQYF.